This T cell receptor (beta chain) was captured by sequencing in a study of cytomegalovirus exposure and HLA in healthy donors. The wider study: The same platform was used for the 130 or so validation repertoires as for the 600 to 700 first-cohort repertoires, as reported in a later analysis. Study-level points and caveats: As was reported, the classifier diagnosed cytomegalovirus status with high specificity and sensitivity.

Turning to this clone: The antigen is undetermined.

The method was immunoSEQ multiplex PCR; TCRdb's version includes in-frame clones alone and lacks a portion of them. The sample lists about 160,000 clones; 86% were seen once. Germline CDR1 and CDR2: LGHNA and YNFKEQ. This CDR3 is built from 18 residues. J lost 8 bases, V lost 0 bases, and 12 bases had no gene match. The TCR sequence derives from a woman under 40 in good health and CMV-seronegative. Sequenced material: PBMCs. J is TRBJ1-4 and V is TRBV4-2; TRBD1 matches 10 bases. The CDR3 nucleotides read TGTGCCAGCAGCCAAGACGATGGAGGCGGGACAGGGGACGAAAAACTGTTTTTT. Its protein product is CASSQDDGGGTGDEKLFF.